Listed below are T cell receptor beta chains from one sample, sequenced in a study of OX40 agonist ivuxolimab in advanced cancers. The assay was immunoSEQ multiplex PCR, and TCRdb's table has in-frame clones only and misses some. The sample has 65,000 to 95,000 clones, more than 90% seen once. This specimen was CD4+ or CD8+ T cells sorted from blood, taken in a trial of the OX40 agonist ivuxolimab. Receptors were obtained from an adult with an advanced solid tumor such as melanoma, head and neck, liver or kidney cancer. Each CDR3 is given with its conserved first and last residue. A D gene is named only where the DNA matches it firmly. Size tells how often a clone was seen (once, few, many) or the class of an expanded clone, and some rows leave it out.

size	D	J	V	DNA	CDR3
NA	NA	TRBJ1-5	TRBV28	TGTGCCAGCAGTTTATGGGGGGGGGCCTCCAGGCAGCCCCAGCATTTT	CASSLWGGASRQPQHF
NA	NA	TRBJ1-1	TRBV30	TGTGCCTGGAGCCCAGGGAGGGGCGGAGCTTTCTTT	CAWSPGRGGAFF
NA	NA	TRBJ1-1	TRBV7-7	TGTGCTAGATCCTCGGGGGAGAAGCACACTGAAGCTTTCTTT	CARSSGEKHTEAFF
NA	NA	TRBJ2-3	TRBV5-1	TGCGCCAGCAGCTTGGCGGGGAGCGACACAGATACGCAGTATTTT	CASSLAGSDTDTQYF
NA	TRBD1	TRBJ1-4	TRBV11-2	TGTGCCAGCCTACGGGACAGGGCCGTTGCTAGTGAAAAACTGTTTTTT	CASLRDRAVASEKLFF
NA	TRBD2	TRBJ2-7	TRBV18	TGTGCCAGCTCACCACCACCAGCGGGAGGGGGCGAGCAGTACTTC	CASSPPPAGGGEQYF
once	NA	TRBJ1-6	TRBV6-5	TGTGCCAGCAGTTACTCTGGGGGTGGGTCACCCCTCCACTTT	CASSYSGGGSPLHF
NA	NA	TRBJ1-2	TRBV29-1	TGCAGCGTTGCGGGGGGGGCGGTGAAAGGCTACACCTTC	CSVAGGAVKGYTF
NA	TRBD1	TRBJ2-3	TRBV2	TGTGCCAGCAGTGATGGGACAGGGAGGACAGATACGCAGTATTTT	CASSDGTGRTDTQYF
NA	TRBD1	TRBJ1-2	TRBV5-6	TGTGCCAGCAGCTTCGACACAGGGGGCAATCATGGCTACACCTTC	CASSFDTGGNHGYTF
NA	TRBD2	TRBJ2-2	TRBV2	TGTGCCAGCAACGATCAAGCGGGAGCCACCGGGGAGCTGTTTTTT	CASNDQAGATGELFF
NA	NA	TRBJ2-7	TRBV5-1	TGCGCCAGTTCTTTATTCTACGAGCAGTACTTC	CASSLFYEQYF
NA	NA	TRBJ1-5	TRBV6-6	TGTGCCAGCAGCCGACAGTCTGGATCTCAGCATTTT	CASSRQSGSQHF
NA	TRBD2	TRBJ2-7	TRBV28	TGTGCCAGCTTACCGGGGGGGGGAGTATACGCCTACGAGCAGTACTTC	CASLPGGGVYAYEQYF
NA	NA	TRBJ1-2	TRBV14	TGTGCCAGCAGCCAAGAAACAGGGCGTCATGGCTACACCTTC	CASSQETGRHGYTF
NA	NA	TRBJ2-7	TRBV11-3	TGTGCCAGCAGCTCGGACGCGTCCTACGAGCAGTACTTC	CASSSDASYEQYF
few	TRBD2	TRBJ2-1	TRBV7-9	TGTGCCAGCAGCTTAGCTCCGGGACTAGCGGGAAGCTACAATGAGCAGTTCTTC	CASSLAPGLAGSYNEQFF
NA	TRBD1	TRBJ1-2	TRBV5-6	TGTGCCAGCAGCTCACAACCGGGACAGGGCCCTGGCTACACCTTC	CASSSQPGQGPGYTF
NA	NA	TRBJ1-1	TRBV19	TGTGCCAGTAGGATGACAAGACAGAACACTGAAGCTTTCTTT	CASRMTRQNTEAFF
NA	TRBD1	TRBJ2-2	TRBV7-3	TGTGCCAGCAGCCGGACAGGGATTGGTTCCGGGGAGCTGTTTTTT	CASSRTGIGSGELFF
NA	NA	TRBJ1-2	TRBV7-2	TGTGCCAGCAGCTTAGGGCAGGTTTATGGCTACACCTTC	CASSLGQVYGYTF
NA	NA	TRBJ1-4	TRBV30	TGTGCCGGAGCCCGAGGGACGGGTGAAAAACTGTTTTTT	CAGARGTGEKLFF
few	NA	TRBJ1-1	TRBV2	TGTGCCAGCAGGCAGGGGCCCACTGAAGCTTTCTTT	CASRQGPTEAFF
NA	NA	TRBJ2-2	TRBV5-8	TGTGCCAGCAGCTTGAGATACAGCGCGAACACCGGGGAGCTGTTTTTT	CASSLRYSANTGELFF
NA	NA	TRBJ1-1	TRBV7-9	TGTGCCAGCAGCGCACTGACAGGCCCGGAAGCTTTCTTT	CASSALTGPEAFF
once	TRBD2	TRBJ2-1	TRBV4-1	TGCGCCAGCAGCCAAGAGGGGAGCGGGAGGGCCATCTACAATGAGCAGTTCTTC	CASSQEGSGRAIYNEQFF
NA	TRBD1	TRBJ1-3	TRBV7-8	TGTGCCAGCAGCTTTTCCGGGACAGGGGGCTCAGGAAACACCATATATTTT	CASSFSGTGGSGNTIYF
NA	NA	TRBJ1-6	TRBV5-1	TGCGCCAGCAGCGCCGGCCCCTATAATTCACCCCTCCACTTT	CASSAGPYNSPLHF
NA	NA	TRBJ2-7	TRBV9	TGTGCCAGCAGCGTAACAGGTAGCGAGCAGTACTTC	CASSVTGSEQYF
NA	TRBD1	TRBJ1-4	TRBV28	TGTGCCAGCAGTCTCCGGACAGGGACTAATGAAAAACTGTTTTTT	CASSLRTGTNEKLFF
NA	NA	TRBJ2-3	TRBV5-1	TGCGCCAGCAGCGGTGGGAGGAGCACAGATACGCAGTATTTT	CASSGGRSTDTQYF
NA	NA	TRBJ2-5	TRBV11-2	TGTGCCAGCAGCATCGGACACGGCTGGTACGAGACCCAGTACTTC	CASSIGHGWYETQYF
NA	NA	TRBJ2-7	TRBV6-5	TGTGCCAGCAGTTACTTGGTGGCGGGAATAACCTACGAGCAGTACTTC	CASSYLVAGITYEQYF
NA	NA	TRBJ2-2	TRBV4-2	TGTGCCAGCAGCCAAGAAGGGTTGCTCACCGGGGAGCTGTTTTTT	CASSQEGLLTGELFF
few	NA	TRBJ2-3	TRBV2	TGTGCCAGGAGAAGAGGAGATACGCAGTATTTT	CARRRGDTQYF
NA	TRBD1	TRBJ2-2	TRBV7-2	TGTGCCAGCAGCAGGGGTCTAGACAGGGGGCATTTCCACGGGGAGCTGTTTTTT	CASSRGLDRGHFHGELFF
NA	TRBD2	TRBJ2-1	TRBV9	TGTGCCAGCAGCGTAGTCAGTCTAGCGGGAGTTGGTGAGCAGTTCTTC	CASSVVSLAGVGEQFF
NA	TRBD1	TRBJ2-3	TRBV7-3	TGTGCCAGCAGCCCGAACCGGGACAGCTTAGATACGCAGTATTTT	CASSPNRDSLDTQYF
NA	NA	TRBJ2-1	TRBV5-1	TGCGCCAGCAGCTTGGAAGAGGGAGGATCCTACAATGAGCAGTTCTTC	CASSLEEGGSYNEQFF
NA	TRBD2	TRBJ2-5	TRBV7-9	TGTGCCAGTTCGAGGCTAGCGGGAGCTCAAGAGACCCAGTACTTC	CASSRLAGAQETQYF
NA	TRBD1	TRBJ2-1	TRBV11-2	TGTGCCAGCAGCCAGGGACAGCGGCCCTACAATGAGCAGTTCTTC	CASSQGQRPYNEQFF
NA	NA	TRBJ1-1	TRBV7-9	TGTGCCAGCAGCCAGGCCGAGGGGTTCTTT	CASSQAEGFF
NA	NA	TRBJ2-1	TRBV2	TGTGCCAGCAGTGAAGGGCAACGGAGATACAATGAGCAGTTCTTC	CASSEGQRRYNEQFF
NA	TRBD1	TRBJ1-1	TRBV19	TGTGCCAGTAGAGGACAGGGATTGACTGAAGCTTTCTTT	CASRGQGLTEAFF
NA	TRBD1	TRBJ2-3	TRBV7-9	TGTGCCAGCAGCGGAAGGACAGGGGCTAGCACAGATACGCAGTATTTT	CASSGRTGASTDTQYF
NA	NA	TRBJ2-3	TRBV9	TGTGCCAGCAGCGTCGGGACACCCACAGATACGCAGTATTTT	CASSVGTPTDTQYF
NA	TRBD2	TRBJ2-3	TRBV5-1	TGCGCCAGCAGCTTACGGACTAGCGGGATGGCAGATACGCAGTATTTT	CASSLRTSGMADTQYF
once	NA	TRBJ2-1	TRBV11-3	TGTGCCAGCAGCTTTACGGGAGCGAGCAATGAGCAGTTCTTC	CASSFTGASNEQFF
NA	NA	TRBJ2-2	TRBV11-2	TGTGCCAGCAGCACCATTCGGACCGGGGAGCTGTTTTTT	CASSTIRTGELFF
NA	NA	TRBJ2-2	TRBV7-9	TGTGCCAGCAGCTCGGGCCTTGGCGGGGAGCTGTTTTTT	CASSSGLGGELFF
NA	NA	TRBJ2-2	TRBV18	TGTGCCAGCTCGCGGCGACAGGAGGCCAGGGAGCTGTTTTTT	CASSRRQEARELFF
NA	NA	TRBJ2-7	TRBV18	TGTGCCAGCTCACCACGACAGGCTTACGAGCAGTACTTC	CASSPRQAYEQYF
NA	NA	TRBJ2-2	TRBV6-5	TGTGCCAGCAGTTACTTGGGACTCGACACCGGGGAGCTGTTTTTT	CASSYLGLDTGELFF
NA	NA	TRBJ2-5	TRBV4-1	TGCGCCAGCAGCCAAGATGGAGTTGTGATGGGGACCCAGTACTTC	CASSQDGVVMGTQYF
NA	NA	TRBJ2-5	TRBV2	TGTGCCAGCAGTGTTATGATCCAAGAGACCCAGTACTTC	CASSVMIQETQYF
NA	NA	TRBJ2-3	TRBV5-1	TGCGCCAGCAGCCGTAGCGGAATAAGCACAGATACGCAGTATTTT	CASSRSGISTDTQYF
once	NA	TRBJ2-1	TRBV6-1	TGTGCCGGTGGACACAATGAGCAGTTCTTC	CAGGHNEQFF